The 17 T cell receptor beta chains in this list originate from one sample, sequenced in a study of blood T cell repertoires in COVID-19. Here immunoSEQ multiplex PCR was the method, and the copy in TCRdb shows in-frame clones only, minus some. There are around 77,000 clones in the sample; 65% to 90% occur only once, and 6.5% to 7.5% lies in the top ten. Source material: peripheral blood. The receptors originated from a man aged 25 to 40 with COVID-19, enrolled during active disease.

This CDR3 reads CASSLDSSNYGYTF. DNA for the CDR3: TGCGCCAGCAGCTTGGACAGCTCTAACTATGGCTACACCTTC. V is TRBV5-1 and J is TRBJ1-2, with D unclear. Germline loops: CDR1 SGHRS, CDR2 YFSETQ. This CDR3 is built from 14 residues. V lost 0 bases and J lost 0, with 6 bases in between.

J is TRBJ1-4 and V is TRBV19; the match to TRBD1 covers 8 bases. From germline, CDR1 is LNHDA and CDR2 SQIVND (reference sequence). V lost 5 bases, J lost 7 bases, and 9 bases stayed unmatched. The length of the CDR3 is 15 residues. CDR3 coding DNA: TGTGCCAGTAGTCATATTGACAGGGGAGGTGAAAAACTGTTTTTT. As protein: CASSHIDRGGEKLFF. Using reference TRBV19 and TRBJ1-4 for the parts outside the CDR3, the full variable domain is DGGITQSPKYLFRKEGQNVTLSCEQNLNHDAMYWYRQDPGQGLRLIYYSQIVNDFQKGDIAEGYSVSREKKESFPLTVTSAQKNPTAFYLCASSHIDRGGEKLFFGSGTQLSVL.

The chain joins TRBV11-3 to TRBJ1-2; TRBD1 matches 7 bases. The V segment lost 5 bases and the J segment 13 bases; nucleotides outside the gene matches: 7. The CDR3 runs to 11 residues. Germline V lookup: CDR1 SGHNT, CDR2 YENEEA. The CDR3 region is CASSPQGGRTF. CDR3 DNA sequence: TGTGCCAGCAGCCCCCAGGGGGGACGCACCTTC.

The chain is built from TRBV6-4 and TRBJ2-7, with TRBD2 identical over 9 bases. V gave up 2 bases and J gave up 7 bases; unmatched junction bases: 3. CDR3 length: 13 residues. The germline CDR1 and CDR2 sequences are MRHNA and SNTAGT. CDR3 residues: CASSDRAGGEQYF. The CDR3 nucleotides read TGTGCCAGCAGTGACCGTGCGGGAGGGGAGCAGTACTTC.

The rearrangement joins TRBV2 to TRBJ2-2, with TRBD1 matching 9 bases. This CDR3 has 14 amino acids. From germline, CDR1 is SNHLY and CDR2 FYNNEI. V was pared by 10 bases and J by 6 bases, with 9 bases of the junction left unmatched. CDR3 loop: CATQGQGNAGELFF. For the CDR3, the DNA is TGTGCCACACAGGGACAGGGCAACGCCGGGGAGCTGTTTTTT. The complete variable domain, with remaining parts taken from reference TRBV2 and TRBJ2-2, reads EPEVTQTPSHQVTQMGQEVILRCVPISNHLYFYWYRQILGQKVEFLVSFYNNEISEKSEIFDDQFSVERPDGSNFTLKIRSTKLEDSAMYFCATQGQGNAGELFFGEGSRLTVL.

This chain joins TRBV5-1 and TRBJ2-2, with D tentatively TRBD1 (5 bases). The CDR3 has 15 amino acids. The V gene's germline CDR1 is SGHRS and CDR2 YFSETQ. V lost 4 bases, J lost 4 bases, and 14 bases lay in between. This CDR3 is CASSIQGPGTGELFF. The CDR3 DNA follows: TGCGCCAGCAGCATTCAGGGCCCGGGCACCGGGGAGCTGTTTTTT.

The chain employs TRBV28 and TRBJ1-5, with 7 bases identical to TRBD1. The ends lost 1 base at V and 6 bases at J; junction bases unmatched: 6. The CDR3 is 15 residues long. Germline-derived CDR1 and CDR2 are MDHEN and SYDVKM. The CDR3, as DNA: TGTGCCAGCAGTTTATTCCACAGGGGAACTCAGCCCCAGCATTTT. Its translation: CASSLFHRGTQPQHF. Together with reference TRBV28 and TRBJ1-5, the CDR3 gives the full variable domain: DVKVTQSSRYLVKRTGEKVFLECVQDMDHENMFWYRQDPGLGLRLIYFSYDVKMKEKGDIPEGYSVSREKKERFSLILESASTNQTSMYLCASSLFHRGTQPQHFGDGTRLSIL.

This clone appeared a few times. For the CDR3, the DNA is TGTGCCAGCAGCTTAGGTCGGGGTGGTGATTCACCCCTCCACTTT. Residues: CASSLGRGGDSPLHF. This chain uses TRBV11-3 with TRBJ1-6, with D unresolved. This CDR3 spans 15 amino acids. Germline CDR1 and CDR2: SGHNT and YENEEA. Trimming pared 1 base from V and 8 bases from J, leaving 12 bases between.

J is TRBJ2-7 and V is TRBV27; 7 nucleotides line up with TRBD1. In germline, CDR1 is MNHEY, CDR2 SMNVEV (reference sequence). This CDR3 has 13 residues. After removal of 3 bases from V and 2 bases from J, the junction contained 1 base not matched to a gene. CDR3 sequence reads: CASSFGQAYEQYF. The CDR3 nucleotides read TGTGCCAGCAGTTTTGGACAGGCCTACGAGCAGTACTTC.

The chain is built from TRBV10-3 and TRBJ1-5; D remains ambiguous. This CDR3 contains 13 residues. Germline lookup yields CDR1 ENHRY and CDR2 SYGVKD. V lost 4 bases, J lost 6 bases, and 10 bases lay in between. CDR3 protein: CAISGESGQPQHF. The CDR3 nucleotides read TGTGCCATCAGTGGGGAGTCTGGTCAGCCCCAGCATTTT.

This chain joins TRBV19 and TRBJ2-1, with D possibly being TRBD1 (6 bases). CDR3 length equals 15 residues. The V gene's germline CDR1 is LNHDA and CDR2 SQIVND (reference sequence). Trimming removed 6 bases at V and 4 bases at J, with 16 bases between. CDR3 region: CASRRTAFSYNEQFF. The CDR3 DNA is TGTGCCAGTAGACGGACAGCCTTCTCTTACAATGAGCAGTTCTTC. The full variable domain, in which reference TRBV19 and TRBJ2-1 provide the parts outside the CDR3, is DGGITQSPKYLFRKEGQNVTLSCEQNLNHDAMYWYRQDPGQGLRLIYYSQIVNDFQKGDIAEGYSVSREKKESFPLTVTSAQKNPTAFYLCASRRTAFSYNEQFFGPGTRLTVL.

The chain has TRBV29-1 and TRBJ1-1; 7 bases agree with TRBD1. Germline-derived CDR1 and CDR2 are SQVTM and ANQGSEA. V was clipped by 7 bases and J by 1 base; unmatched bases: 6. The CDR3 covers 13 residues. The CDR3 region is CSERRGPNTEAFF. The CDR3 DNA reads TGCAGCGAACGGAGGGGGCCGAACACTGAAGCTTTCTTT.

V usage is TRBV19 and J usage is TRBJ1-1, with TRBD1 matching 7 bases. The germline V gene has CDR1 LNHDA and CDR2 SQIVND (reference sequence). The CDR3 loop spans 13 amino acids. V shed 3 bases, J shed 8 bases, and the junction held 6 bases outside the gene matches. The CDR3 reads CASSISPGQEAFF. DNA for the CDR3: TGTGCCAGTAGTATCTCTCCGGGACAGGAAGCTTTCTTT.

The chain links TRBV7-2 to TRBJ2-3; D might be TRBD2 (6 bases). The CDR3 covers 15 residues. CDR1 and CDR2 from the germline V gene are SGHTA and FQGNSA. The V end lost 2 bases, the J end lost 1 base, and 10 bases lay between the germline ends. The CDR3 DNA reads TGTGCCAGCAGCTTAAGGAGGGGCGGCACAGATACGCAGTATTTT. As protein: CASSLRRGGTDTQYF.

The CDR3 loop reads CATSWGGVGNADTQYF. CDR3 coding DNA: TGTGCCACCAGCTGGGGGGGAGTCGGCAACGCAGATACGCAGTATTTT. The chain couples TRBV15 to TRBJ2-3; 7 bases match TRBD2. Germline CDR1 is LNHNV and CDR2 is YYDKDF (reference sequence). V gave up 5 bases and J gave up 4 bases; unmatched junction bases: 12. There are 16 residues in the CDR3.

V usage is TRBV5-1 and J usage is TRBJ2-7; 8 bases map to TRBD1. Per the germline V gene, CDR1 is SGHRS and CDR2 is YFSETQ. The ends lost 4 bases at V and 5 bases at J; junction bases unmatched: 8. CDR3 length equals 14 residues. This CDR3 reads CASSPSTGADEQYF. The CDR3 nucleotides read TGCGCCAGCAGCCCCTCGACAGGGGCAGACGAGCAGTACTTC.

The J gene is TRBJ1-4, the V gene TRBV27; TRBD1 aligns across 8 bases. The CDR3 length is 15 residues. Looked up from germline, CDR1 is MNHEY and CDR2 is SMNVEV (reference sequence). V shed 7 bases, J shed 2 bases, and the junction held 6 bases outside the gene matches. CDR3 DNA sequence: TGTGCCAGCACAAGACAGGGGTTGACTAATGAAAAACTGTTTTTT. Amino acids: CASTRQGLTNEKLFF.